One sample yielded the 5 T cell receptor beta chains listed below, sequenced in a study of cytomegalovirus exposure and HLA in healthy donors. In the PCR, 60 Vbeta and 13 Jbeta primers were used. Sequencing was performed with immunoSEQ multiplex PCR; in TCRdb, only in-frame clones are kept and a portion is missing. The data show over 150,000 clones, 77% seen once. Material: PBMCs. These receptors were collected from a middle-aged woman in good health and CMV-seropositive.

This chain joins TRBV27 and TRBJ2-1; 13 bases match TRBD2. There are 17 residues in the CDR3. The V segment lost 4 bases and the J segment 3 bases; nucleotides outside the gene matches: 6. The germline gives CDR1 MNHEY, CDR2 SMNVEV (reference sequence). CDR3 DNA: TGTGCCAGCAGTTCCGGACTAGCGGGAGTCCTCTACAATGAGCAGTTCTTC. It specifies CASSSGLAGVLYNEQFF.

The rearrangement links TRBV5-8 to TRBJ2-1; 7 nucleotides align to TRBD1. Germline assignment: CDR1 SGHTS and CDR2 YDEGEE. The CDR3 spans 15 residues. With 4 bases clipped from V and 7 bases from J, the junction kept 11 bases outside the gene matches. CDR3 protein: CASSIPGTVSNEQFF. The DNA of the CDR3 is TGTGCCAGCAGCATTCCCGGGACAGTTTCTAATGAGCAGTTCTTC.

The gene calls are TRBV7-2 and TRBJ1-5; unclear D gene. The CDR3 runs to 15 residues. Trimming removed 1 base at V and 4 bases at J, with 11 bases between. CDR1 SGHTA and CDR2 FQGNSA come from the germline V gene. Here the CDR3 DNA reads TGTGCCAGCAGCTTAGGGAGGGTGGGAAATCAGCCCCAGCATTTT. Its protein is CASSLGRVGNQPQHF.

This rearrangement joins TRBV5-1 to TRBJ1-1, with D perhaps TRBD1 (5 bases). Per germline, CDR1 SGHRS and CDR2 YFSETQ. Trimming shortened V by 4 bases and J by 4 bases, and 17 bases separated the two germline ends. This CDR3 spans 15 amino acids. The CDR3 loop is CASSPGLTEGTEAFF. In DNA form, the CDR3 reads TGCGCCAGCAGCCCGGGACTCACTGAGGGCACTGAAGCTTTCTTT.

The chain is built from TRBV5-6 and TRBJ1-2, with no clear D. CDR3 length: 12 amino acids. The V gene's germline CDR1 is SGHDT and CDR2 YYEEEE. V was shortened by 4 bases and J by 8 bases, with 12 bases between the two germline ends. CDR3 nucleotides: TGTGCCAGCAGCCCAGGATCAGACGGCTACACCTTC. It specifies CASSPGSDGYTF.